A single TCR beta chain is shown here with its context. Antigen specificity is unknown. Some clones are missing from TCRdb's copy, which holds only in-frame ones; the method was immunoSEQ multiplex PCR. The table includes more than 25,000 clones, roughly 70% detected once. Patient tissue came from resections in Japan or China, 2014–2017. The entry originates in a study of immune evolution from preneoplasia to lung adenocarcinoma. Whole-study results and caveats: T cell clonality was higher in KRAS-mutant than EGFR-mutant or wild-type nodules. Normal lung had highest clonality; later lesions appeared denser, more diverse.

V dropped 6 bases and J dropped 4; count of bases not matched to a gene: 3. CDR1 is MNHEY, CDR2 SVGAGI, per germline. This CDR3 region has 14 residues. Sequenced input: FFPE invasive lung adenocarcinoma tissue. The genes are TRBV6-5 and TRBJ1-4; 9 nucleotides align to TRBD1. The sequence came from a person aged 60 to 70 with invasive lung adenocarcinoma. Some clones in this sample may be carry-over from other donors' samples. In nucleotides, the CDR3 is TGTGCCAGCAGACGGACAGGGGTTAATGAAAAACTGTTTTTT. Protein product: CASRRTGVNEKLFF.